This TCR beta chain was observed in a study of T cell repertoires in cytomegalovirus infection. The CDR3 covers 12 residues. The germline gives CDR1 SGHTA, CDR2 FQGNSA. V was shortened by 6 bases and J by 11 bases, with 14 bases between the two germline ends. Study-level findings and limits: Predominance within the ex vivo response was attributable to HLA-C-restricted CMV-specific TCR beta clonotypes.

With regard to this clonotype: The target antigen is unknown.

Using its own MiXCR run on the reads, TCRdb lists one record per CDR3 protein. The table includes fewer than 350,000 distinct CDR3 sequences, more than 8% detected once. This sequence originates from a human donor in good health (CMV status not recorded). Some clones in this sample may be carry-over from other donors' samples. Material for sequencing was PBMCs. The chain has TRBV7-2 and TRBJ2-1; a possible D gene is TRBD1 (5 bases). CDR3 nucleotides: TGTGCCAGCAGGACAGTAGGGATACAGCAGTTCTTC. It specifies CASRTVGIQQFF.